These 18 T cell receptor beta chains were sequenced from one sample in a study of T cell responses to AZD1222 COVID-19 vaccine. Sequencing was performed with immunoSEQ multiplex PCR; in TCRdb, only in-frame clones are kept and a portion is missing. The table lists approximately 65,000 clones, about three quarters of them singletons. The sample here was peripheral blood, taken on day 0 of AZD1222 vaccination. The receptors derive from an adult in good health.

This clone is a singleton in its sample. The chain is built from TRBV2 and TRBJ2-7, with 11 bases aligning to TRBD1. The CDR3 runs to 14 residues. V lost 7 bases and J lost 3; bases outside the gene matches: 5. Germline assignment: CDR1 SNHLY and CDR2 FYNNEI. CDR3: CASKPGTGGYEQYF. As DNA, the CDR3 is TGTGCCAGCAAGCCCGGGACAGGGGGCTACGAGCAGTACTTC.

The chain has TRBV5-6 and TRBJ1-3; D not certain. Germline CDR1 is SGHDT and CDR2 is YYEEEE. Between the trimmed V and J ends, which lost 3 bases and 3 bases, there was a span of 16 bases. CDR3 length equals 16 residues. The CDR3 sequence: CASSSTFPRNGNTIYF. For the CDR3, the DNA is TGTGCCAGCAGCTCCACCTTCCCAAGGAATGGAAACACCATATATTTT. Full variable domain (remainder filled in from reference TRBV5-6 and TRBJ1-3): DAGVTQSPTHLIKTRGQQVTLRCSPKSGHDTVSWYQQALGQGPQFIFQYYEEEERQRGNFPDRFSGHQFPNYSSELNVNALLLGDSALYLCASSSTFPRNGNTIYFGEGSWLTVV.

The chain couples TRBV6-1 to TRBJ1-1; 7 nucleotides match TRBD1. Germline V gene data show CDR1 as MNHNS and CDR2 as SASEGT. V was pared by 0 bases and J by 10 bases, with 5 bases of the junction left unmatched. The CDR3 totals 13 residues. CDR3 in amino acids: CASSEASDRRAFF. The CDR3 DNA is TGTGCCAGCAGTGAAGCGTCGGACAGGAGAGCTTTCTTT.

The gene calls are TRBV12-5 and TRBJ1-5; maybe TRBD1 (5 bases). Trimming took 6 bases from V and 1 from J, leaving 16 bases between them. Germline loops: CDR1 LGHNT, CDR2 FRNRAP. The CDR3 length is 16 residues. In DNA, the CDR3 is TGTGCTAGTGGCTCCGGGACGTTGGGGAGCAATCAGCCCCAGCATTTT. Translated, it gives CASGSGTLGSNQPQHF.

This sequence joins TRBV10-1 and TRBJ2-3; TRBD1 agrees at 7 bases. The CDR3 spans 16 residues. V gave up 4 bases and J gave up 2 bases; unmatched junction bases: 9. The germline gives CDR1 WNHNN, CDR2 SYGVQD (reference sequence). The chain's CDR3 is CASSGRQGSNTDTQYF. In DNA form, the CDR3 reads TGCGCCAGCAGTGGAAGACAGGGCTCGAACACAGATACGCAGTATTTT.

The chain employs TRBV3-1 (or the pseudogene TRBV3-2) and TRBJ2-4, with D unresolved. The CDR3 runs 16 residues. CDR1 and CDR2 from the germline V gene are LGHDT and YNNKEL (reference sequence). The germline V and J ends were trimmed by 6 bases and 0 bases, with 15 bases remaining between them. This chain's CDR3 is CASSNSHRIAKNIQYF. The CDR3 DNA reads TGTGCCAGCAGTAACAGTCATAGGATAGCCAAAAACATTCAGTACTTC.

The chain joins TRBV11-2 to TRBJ2-5, with 7 bases fitting TRBD1. The V segment lost 5 bases and the J segment 4 bases; nucleotides outside the gene matches: 4. The CDR3 has 13 amino acids. Germline CDR1 reads SGHAT; CDR2 reads FQNNGV. CDR3 coding DNA: TGTGCCAGCAGCCCAGGGACAGTAGAGACCCAGTACTTC. This sequence encodes CASSPGTVETQYF.

This clone was counted a single time. The genes are TRBV10-3 and TRBJ1-1; perhaps TRBD1 as D (6 bases). The CDR3 is 13 residues long. Germline values: CDR1 ENHRY, CDR2 SYGVKD. Deletions cut 11 bases from V and 2 bases from J, with 15 bases between. The CDR3 sequence is CAARQEYNTEAFF. CDR3 in DNA: TGTGCCGCCCGACAGGAGTATAACACTGAAGCTTTCTTT.

The rearrangement uses TRBV7-6 and TRBJ2-5, with TRBD1 identical over 11 bases. Germline CDR1 and CDR2: SGHVS and FNYEAQ. J was trimmed by 5 bases and V by 5 bases; bases with no gene match: 7. The CDR3 is made up of 15 amino acids. CDR3 sequence: CASSLWTGGRETQYF. In DNA, the CDR3 is TGTGCCAGCAGCCTATGGACAGGGGGCAGGGAGACCCAGTACTTC.

The chain carries TRBV30 and TRBJ2-4; TRBD1 might be the D (5 bases). The V end was cut by 2 bases, the J end by 0 bases, with 11 bases between. Germline loops: CDR1 GTSNPN, CDR2 SVGIG (reference sequence). CDR3 size: 15 residues. CDR3 region: CAWSPDRLAKNIQYF. The CDR3, as DNA: TGTGCCTGGAGTCCCGACAGACTAGCCAAAAACATTCAGTACTTC.

The genes are TRBV5-1 and TRBJ1-2, with 7 bases identical to TRBD1. CDR3 length equals 15 residues. The germline CDR1 and CDR2 sequences are SGHRS and YFSETQ. Trimming at V came to 4 bases and at J to 0 bases, leaving 6 bases not matched to a gene. CDR3 sequence: CASSIGTVTNYGYTF. CDR3 in DNA: TGCGCCAGCAGCATAGGGACAGTTACTAACTATGGCTACACCTTC.

CDR3 in amino acids: CASSSEGPQHF. CDR3 DNA: TGTGCCAGCAGCTCCGAGGGGCCCCAGCATTTT. The chain joins TRBV7-2 to TRBJ1-5; D not resolved. Trimming took 4 bases from V and 9 from J, leaving 7 bases between them. The CDR3 is 11 residues long. The V gene's germline CDR1 is SGHTA and CDR2 FQGNSA.

The chain uses TRBV30 and TRBJ1-2; D call uncertain. Germline CDR1 is GTSNPN and CDR2 is SVGIG (reference sequence). V was shortened by 2 bases and J by 4 bases, with 11 bases between the two germline ends. The CDR3 loop spans 13 amino acids. In DNA, the CDR3 is TGTGCCTGGAGTAGGTCAGTCGTCTATGGCTACACCTTC. This encodes CAWSRSVVYGYTF. The full variable domain, its missing parts supplied by reference TRBV30 and TRBJ1-2, is SQTIHQWPATLVQPVGSPLSLECTVEGTSNPNLYWYRQAAGRGLQLLFYSVGIGQISSEVPQNLSASRPQDRQFILSSKKLLLSDSGFYLCAWSRSVVYGYTFGSGTRLTVV.

The chain has TRBV11-2 and TRBJ1-1, with D uncertain. The germline gives CDR1 SGHAT, CDR2 FQNNGV. This CDR3 has 14 amino acids. Trimming took 3 bases from V and 2 from J, leaving 10 bases between them. CDR3 in amino acids: CASSLNWLNTEAFF. CDR3 nucleotide sequence: TGTGCCAGCAGCTTGAATTGGCTAAACACTGAAGCTTTCTTT. The entire variable domain, with the rest obtained from reference TRBV11-2 and TRBJ1-1, is as follows: EAGVAQSPRYKIIEKRQSVAFWCNPISGHATLYWYQQILGQGPKLLIQFQNNGVVDDSQLPKDRFSAERLKGVDSTLKIQPAKLEDSAVYLCASSLNWLNTEAFFGQGTRLTVV.

This clone was counted between two and nine times. V gene TRBV23-1 combines with J gene TRBJ1-5; no clear D. TRBV23-1 is an open reading frame whose function is uncertain. V was clipped by 4 bases and J by 6 bases, with 10 bases between them. This CDR3 is 13 amino acids long. DNA for the CDR3: TGCGCCAGCAGTCCGTCAAGGTTTCAGCCCCAGCATTTT. Protein product: CASSPSRFQPQHF.

This rearrangement joins TRBV6-5 to TRBJ1-2; tentative D call: TRBD1 (6 bases). Germline V gene data show CDR1 as MNHEY and CDR2 as SVGAGI. The ends were cut back, 7 bases at V and 3 bases at J, with 15 bases in the middle. There are 14 residues in the CDR3. The CDR3: CASNTGRRDYGYTF. CDR3 sequence (DNA): TGTGCCAGCAATACAGGGAGAAGGGACTATGGCTACACCTTC.

The chain links TRBV7-9 to TRBJ1-1; the D is unclear. Between the trimmed V and J ends, which lost 5 bases and 5 bases, there was a span of 9 bases. The CDR3 spans 12 residues. Germline assignment: CDR1 SEHNR and CDR2 FQNEAQ (reference sequence). The CDR3 region has the DNA TGTGCCAGCAGCCACGGACGAACTGAAGCTTTCTTT. It yields the protein CASSHGRTEAFF. The variable domain in full, completed from reference TRBV7-9 and TRBJ1-1, reads DTGVSQNPRHKITKRGQNVTFRCDPISEHNRLYWYRQTLGQGPEFLTYFQNEAQLEKSRLLSDRFSAERPKGSFSTLEIQRTEQGDSAMYLCASSHGRTEAFFGQGTRLTVV.

This clone appeared a few times. The chain couples TRBV5-4 to TRBJ1-2; 7 bases are shared with TRBD1. The CDR3 totals 14 residues. With 6 bases clipped from V and 6 bases from J, the junction kept 11 bases outside the gene matches. Per germline, CDR1 SGHNT and CDR2 YYREEE (reference sequence). Here the CDR3 DNA reads TGTGCCAGCACCTCAGAAACAGGGGTTAATGGCTACACCTTC. This gives the protein CASTSETGVNGYTF.